This T cell receptor (beta chain) is from a study of blood T cell repertoires in COVID-19. On the study more broadly: Sources were T cells, B-cell-depleted T cells, or PBMCs; the material itself was cDNA or gDNA.

Each recovered donor of Cohort 3 presented with two negative PCRs, clearance, or symptom resolution. Some clones are missing from TCRdb's copy, which holds only in-frame ones; the method was immunoSEQ multiplex PCR. The table has around 140,000 clones, over 80% seen once. Germline-derived CDR1 and CDR2 are SGHTA and FQGTGA. CDR3 length equals 13 residues. V was cut by 1 base and J by 5 bases, with 8 bases left in between. Sequencing was performed on PBMCs or T cells enriched from blood (not recorded which). V and J are TRBV7-3 and TRBJ2-5; D uncertain. This receptor was identified in a man aged 60 to 69 who had recovered from COVID-19. CDR3 region: CASSLRSFETQYF. The DNA of the CDR3 is TGTGCCAGCAGCTTAAGGAGCTTCGAGACCCAGTACTTC.